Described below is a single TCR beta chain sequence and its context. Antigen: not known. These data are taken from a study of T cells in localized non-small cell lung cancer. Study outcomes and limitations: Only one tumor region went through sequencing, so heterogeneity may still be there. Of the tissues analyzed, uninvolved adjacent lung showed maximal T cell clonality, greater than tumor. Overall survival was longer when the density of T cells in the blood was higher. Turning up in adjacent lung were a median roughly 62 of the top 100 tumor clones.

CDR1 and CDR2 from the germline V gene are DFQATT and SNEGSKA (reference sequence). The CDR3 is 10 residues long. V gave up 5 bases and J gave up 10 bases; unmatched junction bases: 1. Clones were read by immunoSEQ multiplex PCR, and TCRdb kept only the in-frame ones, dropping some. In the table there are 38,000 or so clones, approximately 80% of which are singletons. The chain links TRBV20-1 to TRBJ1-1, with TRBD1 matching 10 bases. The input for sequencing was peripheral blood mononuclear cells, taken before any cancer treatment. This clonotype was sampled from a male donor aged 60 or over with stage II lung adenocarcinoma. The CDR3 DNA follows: TGCAGTGCTTGGGACAGGGGAGCTTTCTTT. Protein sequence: CSAWDRGAFF.